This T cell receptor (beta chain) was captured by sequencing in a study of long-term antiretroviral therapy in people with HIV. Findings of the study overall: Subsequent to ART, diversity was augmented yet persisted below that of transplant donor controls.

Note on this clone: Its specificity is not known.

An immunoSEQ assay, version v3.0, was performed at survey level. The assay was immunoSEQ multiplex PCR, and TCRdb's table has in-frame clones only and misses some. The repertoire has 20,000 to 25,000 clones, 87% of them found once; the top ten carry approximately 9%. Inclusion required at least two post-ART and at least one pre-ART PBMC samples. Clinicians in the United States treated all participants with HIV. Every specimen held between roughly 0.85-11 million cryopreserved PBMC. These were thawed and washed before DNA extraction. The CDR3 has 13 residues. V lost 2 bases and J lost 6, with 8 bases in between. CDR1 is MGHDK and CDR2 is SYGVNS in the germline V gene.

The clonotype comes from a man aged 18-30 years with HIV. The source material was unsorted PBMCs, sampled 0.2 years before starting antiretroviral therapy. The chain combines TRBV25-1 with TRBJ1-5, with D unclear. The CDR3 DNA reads TGTGCCAGCAGTGAAGAGGCCGGTCAGCCCCAGCATTTT. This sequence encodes CASSEEAGQPQHF.